This T cell receptor (beta chain) came from a study of blood T cells in healthy people across ages. Then a second PCR, running roughly 7 to 11 cycles, was carried out with a sample-barcoded 5' primer and a J-beta primer mix. TCRdb re-analysed the 5' RACE reads in MiXCR, keeping a single row per CDR3 protein. The top ten hold approximately 3.7% of the sample, which has roughly 800,000 distinct CDR3 sequences, roughly 25% seen once. The CDR3 runs to 13 residues. Germline V CDR1 and CDR2: LNHDA, SQIVND (reference sequence). Trimming took off 6 bases at V and 3 bases at J, with 9 bases between the two ends. This sample was shared with a second study, whose subject was T cells of mothers and their children.

This clonotype was sampled from a boy younger than 18 in good health. The chain links TRBV19 to TRBJ2-1, with D hard to call. The sequenced sample was blood. CDR3 bases: TGTGCCAGTAGCACGACTGACTACAATGAGCAGTTCTTC. Its protein is CASSTTDYNEQFF.